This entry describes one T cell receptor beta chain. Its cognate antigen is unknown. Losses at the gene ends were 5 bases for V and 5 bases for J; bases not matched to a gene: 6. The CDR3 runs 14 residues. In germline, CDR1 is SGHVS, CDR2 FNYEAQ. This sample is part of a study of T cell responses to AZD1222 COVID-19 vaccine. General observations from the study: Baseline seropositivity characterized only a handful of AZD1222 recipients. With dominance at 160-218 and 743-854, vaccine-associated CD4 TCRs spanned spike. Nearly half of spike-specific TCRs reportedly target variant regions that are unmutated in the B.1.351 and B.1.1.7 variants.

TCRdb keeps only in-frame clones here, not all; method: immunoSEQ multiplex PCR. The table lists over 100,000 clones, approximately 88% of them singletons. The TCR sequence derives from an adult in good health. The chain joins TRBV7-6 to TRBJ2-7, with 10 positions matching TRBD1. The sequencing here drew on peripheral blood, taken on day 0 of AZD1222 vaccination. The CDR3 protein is CASSTLDRGDEQYF. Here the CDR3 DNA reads TGTGCCAGCAGCACCCTGGACAGGGGGGACGAGCAGTACTTC. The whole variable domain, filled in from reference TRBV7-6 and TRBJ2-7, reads GAGVSQSPRYKVTKRGQDVALRCDPISGHVSLYWYRQALGQGPEFLTYFNYEAQQDKSGLPNDRFSAERPEGSISTLTIQRTEQRDSAMYRCASSTLDRGDEQYFGPGTRLTVT.